In this sample, the clone carrying this T cell receptor (beta chain) turned up once. This specimen comes from a study of blood T cell repertoires in COVID-19. Turning to the study itself: Acute-phase and convalescent COVID-19 samples originated in the United States, Italy and Spain. T cells, B-cell-depleted T cells, or PBMCs provided the cDNA or gDNA that served as material.

In the study's own analysis: Amplified reference gene primers provided the basis for estimating nucleated cell counts. Method: immunoSEQ multiplex PCR; TCRdb's copy keeps in-frame clones and lacks some. That table furnishes V, J and clone size, whereas the DNA furnished D and trimming. The sample holds roughly 150,000 clones, around 83% seen once. Trimming removed 7 bases from V and 3 bases from J, with 12 bases in between. CDR1 and CDR2 from the germline V gene are SGHRS and YFSETQ. This CDR3 region has 13 residues. The chain employs TRBV5-1 and TRBJ2-3, with D perhaps matching TRBD2 (6 bases). The TCR comes from a woman aged 80 or over with acute or convalescent COVID-19. The sample comprised peripheral blood. The chain's CDR3 is CASALRETDTQYF. CDR3 sequence (DNA): TGCGCCAGCGCACTTCGGGAGACAGATACGCAGTATTTT. Supplemented by reference TRBV5-1 and TRBJ2-3, the full variable domain reads KAGVTQTPRYLIKTRGQQVTLSCSPISGHRSVSWYQQTPGQGLQFLFEYFSETQRNKGNFPGRFSGRQFSNSRSEMNVSTLELGDSALYLCASALRETDTQYFGPGTRLTVL.